The T cell receptor beta chain described here comes from a study of T cells in Graves' hyperthyroidism and ophthalmopathy. Study-level information: Peripheral blood was obtained at initial diagnosis, preceding any treatment.

Whole-study results and caveats: Blood also carried most thyroid clonotypes expanded above 0.001.

This clonotype was found many times. Its antigen is undetermined. V was clipped by 6 bases and J by 0 bases, with 12 bases between them. The CDR3 sequence is 14 residues long. From germline, CDR1 is LNHDA and CDR2 SQIVND (reference sequence). From RNA transcripts, TCR beta CDR3 regions were amplified. The primer set for the first-round RT-PCR of the TCR CDR3 was HTBI. TCRdb re-called the multiplex PCR reads through MiXCR, storing one row per CDR3 protein. The data contain under 250,000 distinct CDR3 sequences, approximately 23% of them seen just once; the ten biggest clones take up approximately 32%. Ophthalmopathy patients had Clinical Activity Score at least 3, NOSPECS grade at least 4, duration under 3 months. Diagnostic decisions used clinical symptoms, serum thyroxine and TRAb, thyroid ultrasound and orbital computed tomography.

The TCR comes from a woman aged 35 to 49 with Graves' ophthalmopathy. The J gene is TRBJ2-7, the V gene TRBV19, with D perhaps TRBD1 or TRBD2 (6 bases each). Material: blood. The CDR3 nucleotides are TGTGCCAGTAGACCGCGGGACAACTCCTACGAGCAGTACTTC. Translation gives CASRPRDNSYEQYF.